This TCR beta chain originates from a study of T cells in Graves' hyperthyroidism and ophthalmopathy. This clonotype was seen a handful of times. Its antigen is not identified. Study-wide results and limits: Ophthalmopathy was distinguished from stable hyperthyroidism by 13 V-J signatures. In the blood, most expanded thyroid clonotypes above 0.001 appeared as well.

CDR3 length equals 17 residues. Per the germline V gene, CDR1 is SGHTA and CDR2 is FQGNSA. V was pared by 1 base and J by 3 bases, with 6 bases of the junction left unmatched. RNA transcripts were the template for amplifying TCR beta CDR3 regions. TCR CDR3 underwent first-round RT-PCR with the HTBI primer set. TCRdb analysed the multiplex PCR reads with MiXCR anew, one entry per CDR3 protein. The repertoire has more than 450,000 distinct CDR3 sequences, just under 20% of them found once; the top ten carry about 45%. Diagnoses were made from clinical symptoms, serum measures (thyroxine and TRAb), thyroid ultrasound and orbital computed tomography. The authors obtained PBMCs from 7.5 to 10 ml of fresh peripheral blood.

The TCR originated in a man between 35 and 55 years old with Graves' ophthalmopathy. The sample taken for sequencing was blood. The V and J genes are TRBV7-2 and TRBJ2-1, with TRBD2 matching over 10 bases. The CDR3 region has the DNA TGTGCCAGCAGCTTAGAGGTCGCTAGCGGGAGCTACAATGAGCAGTTCTTC. It codes for CASSLEVASGSYNEQFF.